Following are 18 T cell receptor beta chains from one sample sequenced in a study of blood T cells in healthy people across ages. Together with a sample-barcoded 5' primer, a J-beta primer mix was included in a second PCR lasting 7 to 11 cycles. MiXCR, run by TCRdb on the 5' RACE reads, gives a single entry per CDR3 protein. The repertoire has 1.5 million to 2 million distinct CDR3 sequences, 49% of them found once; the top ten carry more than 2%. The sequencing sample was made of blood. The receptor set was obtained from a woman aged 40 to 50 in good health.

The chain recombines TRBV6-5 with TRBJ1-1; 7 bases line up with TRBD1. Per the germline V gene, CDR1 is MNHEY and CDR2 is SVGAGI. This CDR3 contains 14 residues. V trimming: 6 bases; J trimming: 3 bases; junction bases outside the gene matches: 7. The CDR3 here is CASSRTGADTEAFF. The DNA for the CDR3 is TGTGCCAGCAGCCGCACAGGGGCCGACACTGAAGCTTTCTTT.

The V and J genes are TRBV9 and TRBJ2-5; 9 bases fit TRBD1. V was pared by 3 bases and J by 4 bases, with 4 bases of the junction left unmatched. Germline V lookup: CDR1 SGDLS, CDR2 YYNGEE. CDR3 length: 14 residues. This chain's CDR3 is CASSDHRGPETQYF. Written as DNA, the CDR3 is TGTGCCAGCAGCGACCACAGGGGGCCAGAGACCCAGTACTTC. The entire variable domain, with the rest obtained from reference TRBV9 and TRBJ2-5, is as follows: DSGVTQTPKHLITATGQRVTLRCSPRSGDLSVYWYQQSLDQGLQFLIQYYNGEERAKGNILERFSAQQFPDLHSELNLSSLELGDSALYFCASSDHRGPETQYFGPGTRLLVL.

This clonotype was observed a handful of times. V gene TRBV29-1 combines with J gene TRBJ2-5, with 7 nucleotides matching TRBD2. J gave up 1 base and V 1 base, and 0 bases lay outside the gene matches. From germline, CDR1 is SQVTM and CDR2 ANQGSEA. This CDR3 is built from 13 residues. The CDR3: CSVEAGGQETQYF. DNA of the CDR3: TGCAGCGTTGAAGCGGGGGGCCAAGAGACCCAGTACTTC. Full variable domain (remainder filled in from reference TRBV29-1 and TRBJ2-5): SAVISQKPSRDICQRGTSLTIQCQVDSQVTMMFWYRQQPGQSLTLIATANQGSEATYESGFVIDKFPISRPNLTFSTLTVSNMSPEDSSIYLCSVEAGGQETQYFGPGTRLLVL.

The CDR3 is CASRPGGRTEAFF. The CDR3 nucleotides are TGTGCCAGCAGGCCAGGGGGCAGGACTGAAGCTTTCTTT. The chain recombines TRBV28 with TRBJ1-1, with TRBD1 matching 8 bases. Germline assignment: CDR1 MDHEN and CDR2 SYDVKM. The ends lost 6 bases at V and 5 bases at J; junction bases unmatched: 5. This CDR3 is built from 13 residues.

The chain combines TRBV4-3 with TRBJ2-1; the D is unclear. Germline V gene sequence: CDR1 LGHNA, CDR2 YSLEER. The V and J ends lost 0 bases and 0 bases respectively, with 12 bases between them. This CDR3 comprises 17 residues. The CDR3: CASSQDWREPSYNEQFF. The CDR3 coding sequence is TGCGCCAGCAGCCAAGATTGGCGTGAGCCCTCCTACAATGAGCAGTTCTTC.

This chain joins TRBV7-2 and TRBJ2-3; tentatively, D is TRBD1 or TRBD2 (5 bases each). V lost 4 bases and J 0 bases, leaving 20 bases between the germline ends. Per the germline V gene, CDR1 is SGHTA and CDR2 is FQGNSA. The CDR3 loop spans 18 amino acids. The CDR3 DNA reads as TGTGCCAGCAGCTCCCTTTGGGGGAGCGGCTCTAGCACAGATACGCAGTATTTT. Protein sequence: CASSSLWGSGSSTDTQYF.

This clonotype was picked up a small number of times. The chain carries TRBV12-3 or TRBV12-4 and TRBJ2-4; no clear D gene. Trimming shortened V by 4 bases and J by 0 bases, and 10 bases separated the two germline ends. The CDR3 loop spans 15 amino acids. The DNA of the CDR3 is TGTGCCAGCAGTTATTTCAGCGTAGCCAAAAACATTCAGTACTTC. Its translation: CASSYFSVAKNIQYF.

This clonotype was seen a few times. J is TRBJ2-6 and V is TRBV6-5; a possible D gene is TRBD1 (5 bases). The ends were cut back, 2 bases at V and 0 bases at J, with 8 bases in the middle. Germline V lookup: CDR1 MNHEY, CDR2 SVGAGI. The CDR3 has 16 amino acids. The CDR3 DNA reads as TGTGCCAGCAGTTACGGGCAGGGCTCTGGGGCCAACGTCCTGACTTTC. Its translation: CASSYGQGSGANVLTF.

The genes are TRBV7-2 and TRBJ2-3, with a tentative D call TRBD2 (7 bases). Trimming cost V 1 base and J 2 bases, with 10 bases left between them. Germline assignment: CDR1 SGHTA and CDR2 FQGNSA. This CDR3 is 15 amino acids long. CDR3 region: CASSLDGGATDTQYF. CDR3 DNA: TGTGCCAGCAGCTTAGATGGGGGGGCCACAGATACGCAGTATTTT.

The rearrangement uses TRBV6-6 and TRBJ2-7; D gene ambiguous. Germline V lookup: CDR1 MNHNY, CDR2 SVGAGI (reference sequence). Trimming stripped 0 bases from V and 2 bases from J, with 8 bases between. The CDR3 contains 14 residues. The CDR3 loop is CASSYSMQPYEQYF. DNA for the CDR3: TGTGCCAGCAGTTACTCGATGCAGCCCTACGAGCAGTACTTC.

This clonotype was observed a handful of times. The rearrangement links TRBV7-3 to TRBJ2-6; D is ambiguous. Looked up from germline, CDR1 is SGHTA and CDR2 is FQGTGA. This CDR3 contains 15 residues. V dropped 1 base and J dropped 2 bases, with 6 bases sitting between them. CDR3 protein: CASSLSIAGANVLTF. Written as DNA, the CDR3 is TGTGCCAGCAGCTTAAGCATAGCTGGGGCCAACGTCCTGACTTTC.

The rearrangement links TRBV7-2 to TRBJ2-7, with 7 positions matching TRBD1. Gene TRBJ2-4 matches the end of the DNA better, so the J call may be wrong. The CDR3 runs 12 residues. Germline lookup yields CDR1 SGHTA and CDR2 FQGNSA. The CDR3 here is CASRSQGNIQYF. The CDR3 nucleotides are TGTGCCAGCAGGTCACAGGGGAACATTCAGTACTTC.

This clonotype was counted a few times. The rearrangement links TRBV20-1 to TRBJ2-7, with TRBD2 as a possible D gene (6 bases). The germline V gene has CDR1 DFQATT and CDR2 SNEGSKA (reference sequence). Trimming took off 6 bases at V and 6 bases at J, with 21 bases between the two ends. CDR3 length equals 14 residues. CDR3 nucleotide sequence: TGCAGTGCCTACCACGGGCCCCTAGCGTCCGAGCAGTACTTC. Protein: CSAYHGPLASEQYF.

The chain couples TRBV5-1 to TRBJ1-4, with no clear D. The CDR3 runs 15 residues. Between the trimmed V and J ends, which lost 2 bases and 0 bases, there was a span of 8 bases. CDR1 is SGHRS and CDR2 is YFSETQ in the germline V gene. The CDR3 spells CASSFQRATNEKLFF. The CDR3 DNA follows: TGCGCCAGCAGCTTTCAGAGAGCAACTAATGAAAAACTGTTTTTT.

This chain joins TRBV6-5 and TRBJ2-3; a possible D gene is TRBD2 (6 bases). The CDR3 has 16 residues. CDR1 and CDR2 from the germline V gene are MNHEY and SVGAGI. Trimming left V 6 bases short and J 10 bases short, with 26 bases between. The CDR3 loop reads CASSILLGGNVIAQYF. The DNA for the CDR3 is TGTGCCAGCAGCATCCTTCTTGGGGGGAATGTAATAGCGCAGTATTTT.

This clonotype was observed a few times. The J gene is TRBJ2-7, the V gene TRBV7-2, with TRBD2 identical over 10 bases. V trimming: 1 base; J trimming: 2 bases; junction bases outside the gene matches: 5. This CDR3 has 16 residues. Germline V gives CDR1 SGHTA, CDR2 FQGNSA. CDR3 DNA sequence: TGTGCCAGCAGCTTAGTTCCTAGCGGGGGACCCTACGAGCAGTACTTC. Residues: CASSLVPSGGPYEQYF.

This CDR3 is CSAIQGGGYNEQFF. CDR3 DNA: TGCAGTGCTATTCAGGGGGGGGGGTACAATGAGCAGTTCTTC. The chain joins TRBV20-1 to TRBJ2-1; D possibly matches TRBD1 or TRBD2 (7 bases each). Between the trimmed V and J ends, which lost 4 bases and 4 bases, there was a span of 14 bases. Germline CDR1 DFQATT, CDR2 SNEGSKA (reference sequence). The length of the CDR3 is 14 residues.

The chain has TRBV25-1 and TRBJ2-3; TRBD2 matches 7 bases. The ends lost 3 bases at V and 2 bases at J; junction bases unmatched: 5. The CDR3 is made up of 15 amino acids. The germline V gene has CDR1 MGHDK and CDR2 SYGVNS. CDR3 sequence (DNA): TGTGCCAGCAGTGATACTAGCGTCCCCACAGATACGCAGTATTTT. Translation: CASSDTSVPTDTQYF.